This passage covers 24 T cell receptor beta chains from one sample sequenced in a study of cytomegalovirus exposure and HLA in healthy donors (dated by TCRdb to between 2016 and 2019). The method was the immunoSEQ multiplex PCR assay. For the multiplex PCR, a mixture combining 60 forward primers for TCR Vbeta segments and 13 reverse primers for TCR Jbeta segments was used. The clones in this table, taken by TCRdb from immuneACCESS, are in-frame only. Not every clone is retained; where verified, under half of the shortfall comes from an unresolved V gene, and the cause of the rest is unknown. Counted in this sample were 100,000 to 150,000 clones; over 65% of them appeared once. Around 5.8% of the sample rests with the top ten. Sequencing input: PBMCs. The source of these receptors is a middle-aged woman in good health and CMV-seronegative.

This clone was observed once. The gene calls are TRBV6-6 and TRBJ1-1, with a tentative D call TRBD1 (6 bases). Germline V gene sequence: CDR1 MNHNY, CDR2 SVGAGI (reference sequence). Trimming cost V 10 bases and J 0 bases, with 18 bases left between them. The CDR3 runs to 15 residues. In DNA, the CDR3 is TGTGCCACCTACGGGGGGGGGCGAATGAACACTGAAGCTTTCTTT. Its protein is CATYGGGRMNTEAFF.

This chain links TRBV6-6 with TRBJ2-5; 9 bases map to TRBD2. This CDR3 comprises 14 residues. The trim removed 2 bases at V and 5 bases at J, leaving 3 bases unmatched. Germline V CDR1 and CDR2: MNHNY, SVGAGI (reference sequence). The CDR3 reads CASSYGGRGETQYF. The CDR3 DNA follows: TGTGCCAGCAGTTACGGCGGGAGGGGGGAGACCCAGTACTTC.

The V call is TRBV19, the J call TRBJ2-6, with 7 bases aligning to TRBD1. Trimming removed 5 bases from V and 5 bases from J; junction bases left unmatched: 3. CDR3 size: 14 residues. Germline V lookup: CDR1 LNHDA, CDR2 SQIVND (reference sequence). The CDR3 sequence: CASSEGAWANVLTF. The DNA of the CDR3 is TGTGCCAGTAGTGAGGGGGCTTGGGCCAACGTCCTGACTTTC.

This clone turned up a few times. V and J are TRBV5-1 and TRBJ2-1, with a tentative D call TRBD1 (6 bases). The V gene's germline CDR1 is SGHRS and CDR2 YFSETQ. This CDR3 is 15 amino acids long. Trimming cost V 4 bases and J 0 bases, with 11 bases left between them. CDR3 in amino acids: CASSTDSNSYNEQFF. CDR3 sequence (DNA): TGCGCCAGCAGCACGGACAGTAACTCCTACAATGAGCAGTTCTTC.

This chain connects TRBV7-3 to TRBJ1-5; no clear D. The germline V and J ends were trimmed by 5 bases and 5 bases, with 19 bases remaining between them. The CDR3 has 16 amino acids. Germline lookup yields CDR1 SGHTA and CDR2 FQGTGA. CDR3 protein: CASSTSINREDQPQHF. The CDR3 bases are TGTGCCAGCAGCACCTCTATCAACAGAGAAGATCAGCCCCAGCATTTT.

The chain has TRBV5-1 and TRBJ2-3, with D possibly being TRBD2 (5 bases). The CDR3 contains 15 residues. Per germline, CDR1 SGHRS and CDR2 YFSETQ. V was shortened by 3 bases and J by 0 bases, with 11 bases between the two germline ends. CDR3 amino acids: CASSSLRGSTDTQYF. The CDR3 bases are TGCGCCAGCAGCTCGCTCCGAGGGAGCACAGATACGCAGTATTTT.

The chain combines TRBV7-2 with TRBJ1-2; 12 nucleotides align to TRBD1. The CDR3 extends over 16 amino acids. Germline CDR1 is SGHTA and CDR2 is FQGNSA. V lost 3 bases and J lost 6; bases outside the gene matches: 8. CDR3 protein: CASSFTGTGGADGYTF. The CDR3 nucleotides read TGTGCCAGCAGCTTCACCGGGACAGGGGGCGCAGATGGCTACACCTTC.

CDR3 sequence: CASSPPTRVITDTQYF. CDR3 bases: TGTGCCAGCTCACCACCCACCCGGGTAATCACAGATACGCAGTATTTT. The chain joins TRBV18 to TRBJ2-3, with no clear D. With 0 bases removed from V and 2 bases from J, the gap between germline ends came to 12 bases. CDR1 is KGHSH and CDR2 is LQKENI in the germline V gene. The CDR3 runs 16 residues.

J is TRBJ2-7 and V is TRBV5-6; 9 bases match TRBD1. V was pared by 4 bases and J by 2 bases, with 7 bases of the junction left unmatched. The CDR3 totals 15 residues. The germline gives CDR1 SGHDT, CDR2 YYEEEE. CDR3 sequence: CASSSPRTGAYEQYF. For the CDR3, the DNA is TGTGCCAGCAGCAGCCCTCGGACAGGGGCCTACGAGCAGTACTTC. Based on the CDR3 plus reference TRBV5-6 and TRBJ2-7, the full variable domain is DAGVTQSPTHLIKTRGQQVTLRCSPKSGHDTVSWYQQALGQGPQFIFQYYEEEERQRGNFPDRFSGHQFPNYSSELNVNALLLGDSALYLCASSSPRTGAYEQYFGPGTRLTVT.

The chain employs TRBV25-1 and TRBJ2-1; TRBD2 matches 11 bases. The CDR3 covers 17 residues. Trimming removed 4 bases from V and 6 bases from J; junction bases left unmatched: 11. Germline V gene sequence: CDR1 MGHDK, CDR2 SYGVNS. The CDR3 DNA sequence: TGTGCCAGCAGTGGGCCGCGACTAGCGGGGAGGGGCAATGAGCAGTTCTTC. Translated: CASSGPRLAGRGNEQFF.

V usage is TRBV6-1 and J usage is TRBJ2-7, with D perhaps matching TRBD2 (6 bases). The CDR3 length is 15 residues. Germline V gives CDR1 MNHNS, CDR2 SASEGT. The V gene lost 2 bases and the J gene lost 3 bases, with 14 bases spanning the gap. CDR3 DNA: TGTGCCAGCAGTGAATTCCGGGGGAGTATCTACGAGCAGTACTTC. This translates into CASSEFRGSIYEQYF.

This clone was seen many times. The chain combines TRBV5-1 with TRBJ1-1; D possibly corresponds to TRBD1 (6 bases). Deletions cut 3 bases from V and 7 bases from J, with 10 bases between. CDR1 and CDR2 (germline): SGHRS, YFSETQ. There are 12 residues in the CDR3. CDR3 loop: CASSSGAYEAFF. The CDR3 bases are TGCGCCAGCAGCTCAGGGGCCTATGAAGCTTTCTTT.

This chain joins TRBV5-1 and TRBJ2-1; D is ambiguous. V lost 0 bases to trimming and J lost 2 bases, with 6 bases between them. The CDR3 extends over 14 amino acids. Germline-derived CDR1 and CDR2 are SGHRS and YFSETQ. The CDR3 DNA reads TGCGCCAGCAGCTTGGACCCGGCCTACAATGAGCAGTTCTTC. This translates into CASSLDPAYNEQFF.

This chain joins TRBV2 and TRBJ2-5; tentatively, D is TRBD1 (5 bases). The CDR3 has 12 amino acids. The V end lost 4 bases, the J end lost 5 bases, and 8 bases lay between the germline ends. CDR1 SNHLY and CDR2 FYNNEI come from the germline V gene. CDR3 nucleotides: TGTGCCAGCAGTGGACAGAGGGAGACCCAGTACTTC. It codes for CASSGQRETQYF.

A few counts support this clone. This chain links TRBV11-2 with TRBJ2-1; TRBD2 might be the D (7 bases). The CDR3 is made up of 14 amino acids. V shed 0 bases and J shed 16 bases, with 19 bases lying between them. Germline V gene lookup returns CDR1 SGHAT and CDR2 FQNNGV. CDR3 DNA: TGTGCCAGCAGCTTAGAAGGGGGGGGCGGGAGTGGTTTCTTC. It codes for CASSLEGGGGSGFF.

The rearrangement joins TRBV18 to TRBJ2-7; 10 positions agree with TRBD2. V was pared by 0 bases and J by 4 bases, with 6 bases of the junction left unmatched. The CDR3 is 16 amino acids. The germline CDR1 and CDR2 sequences are KGHSH and LQKENI. The CDR3 loop reads CASSPPLAGAAYEQYF. CDR3 nucleotides: TGTGCCAGCTCACCACCCCTAGCGGGAGCCGCTTACGAGCAGTACTTC.

The chain carries TRBV28 and TRBJ2-5, with a tentative D call TRBD2 (5 bases). The J call could be wrong; TRBJ2-7 is a better fit for the DNA end. Germline loops: CDR1 MDHEN, CDR2 SYDVKM. The CDR3 consists of 13 residues. The CDR3 region is CASMEAVHVEQYF. The CDR3 region has the DNA TGTGCCAGCATGGAGGCCGTCCATGTCGAGCAGTACTTC.

This clone was detected only once. The chain uses TRBV5-6 and TRBJ2-5, with a possible D match to TRBD2 (5 bases). The DNA end is more similar to TRBJ2-7, so the J call may be wrong. CDR1 is SGHDT, CDR2 YYEEEE, per germline. CDR3 length: 13 amino acids. CDR3 sequence: CASSTLRVYEQYF. In nucleotides, the CDR3 is TGTGCCAGCAGCACCTTGAGGGTCTACGAGCAGTACTTC.

By proportion, this clone is large (0.1 to 1%). Distinct nucleotide sequences in the sample also encode this CDR3. This rearrangement joins TRBV4-1 to TRBJ2-7, with 7 bases aligning to TRBD2. The germline V gene encodes CDR1 MGHRA and CDR2 YSYEKL. V shed 1 base, J shed 4 bases, and the junction held 7 bases outside the gene matches. The CDR3 has 15 residues. In nucleotides, the CDR3 is TGCGCCAGCAGCCAAGCGGCGGGAGTCAGATACGAGCAGTACTTC. Translating it yields CASSQAAGVRYEQYF.

The table lists this clone with a few counts. This chain connects TRBV28 to TRBJ1-6, with no clear D. V lost 8 bases and J lost 9, with 17 bases in between. The CDR3 runs to 14 residues. The V gene's germline CDR1 is MDHEN and CDR2 SYDVKM. The CDR3 DNA sequence: TGTGCCAGCGGGTCCGGGAGTCATAGTTCACCCCTCCACTTT. Residues: CASGSGSHSSPLHF.

This sequence joins TRBV9 and TRBJ1-3; D might be TRBD1 (6 bases). Germline V lookup: CDR1 SGDLS, CDR2 YYNGEE. Trimming took off 3 bases at V and 4 bases at J, with 17 bases between the two ends. The CDR3 has 16 residues. The CDR3 bases are TGTGCCAGCAGCGAAGACAGGCCATCGCCAGGAAACACCATATATTTT. This gives the protein CASSEDRPSPGNTIYF.

This chain uses TRBV19 with TRBJ2-2; no firm D call. CDR1 and CDR2 (germline): LNHDA, SQIVND (reference sequence). The CDR3 consists of 12 residues. The V end was cut by 6 bases, the J end by 7 bases, with 9 bases between. The CDR3 region is CASSLIRGELFF. In nucleotides, the CDR3 is TGTGCCAGTAGCCTAATCCGCGGGGAGCTGTTTTTT.

This clone has a single count. This chain links TRBV2 with TRBJ2-7, with a weak D call TRBD2 (5 bases). V lost 0 bases and J 4 bases, leaving 16 bases between the germline ends. The germline V gene has CDR1 SNHLY and CDR2 FYNNEI. The CDR3 is 16 amino acids. CDR3 residues: CASSEALLSGKYEQYF. CDR3 in DNA: TGTGCCAGCAGTGAAGCGCTTCTGAGCGGAAAATACGAGCAGTACTTC. The whole variable domain, remainder taken from reference TRBV2 and TRBJ2-7, is EPEVTQTPSHQVTQMGQEVILRCVPISNHLYFYWYRQILGQKVEFLVSFYNNEISEKSEIFDDQFSVERPDGSNFTLKIRSTKLEDSAMYFCASSEALLSGKYEQYFGPGTRLTVT.

J is TRBJ2-3 and V is TRBV7-9, with 9 bases aligning to TRBD2. Germline CDR1 and CDR2: SEHNR and FQNEAQ (reference sequence). After removal of 4 bases from V and 1 base from J, the junction contained 15 bases not matched to a gene. This CDR3 comprises 19 residues. Here the CDR3 reads CASSSRIGGGGTGTDTQYF. In nucleotides, the CDR3 is TGTGCCAGCAGCTCCAGGATTGGCGGGGGGGGAACCGGCACAGATACGCAGTATTTT.